A selection of T cell receptor beta chains follows, all from one sample in a study of cytomegalovirus exposure and HLA in healthy donors. Only in-frame clones appear in the TCRdb table, and some are missing; sequencing was by immunoSEQ multiplex PCR. The data contain roughly 190,000 clones, roughly 80% of them singletons. Sequencing input: PBMCs. The receptors come from a man in his forties or fifties in good health and CMV-seronegative. CDR3s include the opening cysteine and the closing phenylalanine or tryptophan. A D gene is named only where the DNA matches it firmly. A clone size is listed for some rows: how often the clone was seen (once, few, many), or a class if it is expanded.

clone size	V gene	J gene	D gene	CDR3 DNA	CDR3 protein
NA	TRBV5-1	TRBJ2-7	TRBD1	TGCGCCAGCGGGGTCTTAAATCGGACAGGGAAAGGGGATCGGCTATACGAGCAGTACTTC	CASGVLNRTGKGDRLYEQYF
NA	TRBV7-9	TRBJ1-2	NA	TGTTCCAGCAGCTCTCTCTATGGCTACACCTTC	CSSSSLYGYTF
NA	TRBV7-8	TRBJ1-5	NA	TGTGCCAGCAGCTTAAGCCAGGGTCCTCATCAGCCCCAGCATTTT	CASSLSQGPHQPQHF
NA	TRBV11-2	TRBJ1-1	NA	TGTGCCAGCAGCTTAGAGGGGGGCACTGAAGCTTTCTTT	CASSLEGGTEAFF
NA	TRBV19	TRBJ1-5	TRBD1	TGTGCCAGTAACCCGACAGGGGAAGATCAGCCCCAGCATTTT	CASNPTGEDQPQHF
NA	TRBV9	TRBJ1-4	NA	TGTGCCAGCAGCGTAGCTGGGCAGGGTAAGGTCGAAAAACTGTTTTTT	CASSVAGQGKVEKLFF
NA	TRBV7-9	TRBJ1-3	TRBD1	TGTTCCAGCAGCTTGGGACAGGGGATTATATATTTT	CSSSLGQGIIYF
NA	TRBV7-6	TRBJ1-3	NA	TGTGCCAGCAGCTTAGCAACACCACAGGGTTTTTCTGGAAACACCATATATTTT	CASSLATPQGFSGNTIYF
NA	TRBV5-4	TRBJ2-1	NA	TGTGCCAGCAGCCTGGGGAGCTCCTACAATGAGCAGTTCTTC	CASSLGSSYNEQFF
few	TRBV11-2	TRBJ2-2	NA	TGTGCCAGCAGCTTTCCGCAATTAGGGGGAAGCGGGGAGCTGTTTTTT	CASSFPQLGGSGELFF
NA	TRBV4-1	TRBJ1-1	NA	TGCGCCAGCAGCCGGGGGGGAGGCGCTTTCTTT	CASSRGGGAFF
NA	TRBV5-4	TRBJ2-2	NA	TGTGCCAGCAGCCTTCCTAACAGGGCAGCCGGGGAGCTGTTTTTT	CASSLPNRAAGELFF
few	TRBV7-8	TRBJ2-7	TRBD1	TGTGCCAGCAGTTCCGGGACAGGGGCCTACGAGCAGTACTTC	CASSSGTGAYEQYF
NA	TRBV5-1	TRBJ1-5	NA	TGCGCCAGCAGCTTGGAGCCCGGGTCAGCCAATCAGCCTCAGCATTTT	CASSLEPGSANQPQHF
NA	TRBV23-1	TRBJ1-5	NA	TGCGCCAGCAGTCGTCAAGGCGGGGATACCTGTCCCCAGCATTTT	CASSRQGGDTCPQHF
NA	TRBV19	TRBJ2-3	TRBD2	TGTGCCAGTAGTCTGGGACTAGCGGTGGGCACAGATACGCAGTATTTT	CASSLGLAVGTDTQYF
NA	TRBV19	TRBJ1-6	NA	TGTGCCAGTAGTATGGGGGGGCCAGTGAATTCACCCCTCCACTTT	CASSMGGPVNSPLHF
few	TRBV14	TRBJ1-2	NA	TGTGCCAGCAGCCAAGATGCGACAGACTATGGCTACACCTTC	CASSQDATDYGYTF
NA	TRBV5-4	TRBJ1-3	NA	TGTGCCAGCAGCTTAGGCGGGGCTGCTGGAAACACCATATATTTT	CASSLGGAAGNTIYF
NA	TRBV6-1	TRBJ1-1	TRBD1	TGTGCCAGCAGTGAGGGGAGACAGGGAATAACTGAAGCTTTCTTT	CASSEGRQGITEAFF
few	TRBV7-8	TRBJ1-4	NA	TGTGCCAGCAGCTCCAGCGGGGGGGAAGGTGAAAAACTGTTTTTT	CASSSSGGEGEKLFF
NA	TRBV5-4	TRBJ2-6	TRBD2	TGTGCCAGCAGCTCCCGGGGGGATGGGGCCAACGTCCTGACTTTC	CASSSRGDGANVLTF
few	TRBV5-4	TRBJ1-1	NA	TGTGCCAGCAGCTCTGACTTTTACACTGAAGCTTTCTTT	CASSSDFYTEAFF
NA	TRBV6-6	TRBJ1-6	NA	TGTGCCAGCAGTTACGCGGCCTCACCCCTCCACTTT	CASSYAASPLHF
NA	TRBV9	TRBJ2-1	NA	TGTGCCAGCAGCGTAGTGGGAGGCTACCCCTACAATGAGCAGTTCTTC	CASSVVGGYPYNEQFF
NA	TRBV18	TRBJ2-3	NA	TGTGCCAGCTCACCGCGTGAGACAGATACGCAGTATTTT	CASSPRETDTQYF
NA	TRBV7-7	TRBJ2-1	NA	TGTGCTAGCAGCATCGGGACATACAATGAGCAGTTCTTC	CASSIGTYNEQFF
NA	TRBV9	TRBJ1-1	TRBD1	TGTGCCAGCACCCAGACAGGGGAGAACACTGAAGCTTTCTTT	CASTQTGENTEAFF
NA	TRBV10-3	TRBJ2-7	NA	TGTGCCATTCGAGGGCAGAACGAGCAGTACTTC	CAIRGQNEQYF
few	TRBV5-6	TRBJ2-7	TRBD1	TGTGCCAGCAGCGTGGACAGGATCTACGAGCAGTACTTC	CASSVDRIYEQYF
NA	TRBV27	TRBJ2-1	TRBD1	TGTGCCAGCAGTTTCCCGACGGGACAGGGTTTCTCCTACAATGAGCAGTTCTTC	CASSFPTGQGFSYNEQFF
NA	TRBV6-5	TRBJ2-1	TRBD2	TGTGCCAGTCGTAGCGGGGAGGGATACAATGAGCAGTTCTTC	CASRSGEGYNEQFF
NA	TRBV7-3	TRBJ2-3	NA	TGTGCCAGCAGTTCCGCCGGAGGGAAGGCCTCAGATACGCAGTATTTT	CASSSAGGKASDTQYF
NA	TRBV5-1	TRBJ1-5	NA	TGCGCCAGCAGTTCACAAGGGGGTCGGGGTCAGCCCCAGCATTTT	CASSSQGGRGQPQHF
NA	TRBV5-6	TRBJ2-7	NA	TGTGCCAGCAGCTTGGGCAGGCGGGCAGGTTACTACGAGCAGTACTTC	CASSLGRRAGYYEQYF
NA	TRBV7-9	TRBJ2-7	NA	TGTGCCAGCAGCTTAGACGGTAAATCCTACGAGCAGTACTTC	CASSLDGKSYEQYF